The clone carrying this T cell receptor (beta chain) showed up many times. The data were obtained in a study of T-cell reconstitution after alpha-beta-depleted transplantation in children. V lost 7 bases to trimming and J lost 5 bases, with 11 bases between them. CDR3 size: 12 residues. Unique molecular identifiers featured in how the TCRbeta library was prepared. Each CDR3 protein gets one entry after TCRdb re-called the PCR reads with MiXCR. The table shows around 190,000 distinct CDR3 sequences, with roughly 7% occurring only once. The sample consisted of PBMCs, taken before TCRalphabeta/CD19-depleted stem cell transplant. The receptor's source is a boy aged 2-15 years with acute lymphoblastic leukemia, due to receive a stem cell transplant. The chain carries TRBV12-3 or TRBV12-4 and TRBJ2-5; D gene ambiguous. The CDR3 reads CASTESGETQYF. CDR3 bases: TGTGCCAGCACTGAAAGTGGCGAGACCCAGTACTTC.